Listed here are 13 T cell receptor beta chains from one sample, sequenced in a study of T-cell reconstitution after alpha-beta-depleted transplantation in children. Unique molecular identifiers tagged the TCRbeta library. TCRdb reprocessed the PCR reads with MiXCR, giving one entry per CDR3 protein. The top ten clones hold 25% to 30% of a sample with a few hundred thousand distinct CDR3 sequences, 15% to 20% of them seen once. The sample was PBMCs, mostly from graft donor cells, taken 360 days after TCRalphabeta/CD19-depleted stem cell transplant. The receptor source for this set is a boy in the first two years of life who had a stem cell transplant for Wiskott-Aldrich syndrome, so the T cells may come from the graft donor.

This clonotype came up a few times. The rearrangement joins TRBV7-9 to TRBJ2-5; D gene ambiguous. The V gene lost 1 base and the J gene lost 5 bases, with 11 bases spanning the gap. This CDR3 comprises 14 residues. From germline, CDR1 is SEHNR and CDR2 FQNEAQ (reference sequence). CDR3 nucleotides: TGTGCCAGCAGCTTAGGACAATACGGGGAGACCCAGTACTTC. Amino acids: CASSLGQYGETQYF.

This clonotype has more than one count but fewer than ten. This rearrangement joins TRBV29-1 to TRBJ2-1; the match to TRBD2 covers 13 bases. Germline CDR1 SQVTM, CDR2 ANQGSEA. V trimming: 6 bases; J trimming: 4 bases; junction bases outside the gene matches: 9. The CDR3 sequence is 16 residues long. The CDR3 protein is CSVEGTSGTHYNEQFF. The CDR3 region has the DNA TGCAGCGTCGAGGGGACTAGCGGGACCCATTACAATGAGCAGTTCTTC.

This clonotype was seen only a few times. V usage is TRBV6-1 and J usage is TRBJ2-2, with D perhaps TRBD2 (6 bases). Germline assignment: CDR1 MNHNS and CDR2 SASEGT. V lost 7 bases and J 7 bases, leaving 13 bases between the germline ends. The CDR3 runs to 13 residues. CDR3 nucleotide sequence: TGTGCCAGCAAGGTTCGACTAGGCGGGGAGCTGTTTTTT. This gives the protein CASKVRLGGELFF.

The gene calls are TRBV12-3 or TRBV12-4 and TRBJ1-1, with unresolved D. The CDR3 consists of 16 residues. V lost 3 bases and J 8 bases, leaving 22 bases between the germline ends. DNA of the CDR3: TGTGCCAGCAGTTTGAGCCTTGTGGACTACCACTTGGAAGCTTTCTTT. This gives the protein CASSLSLVDYHLEAFF.

This clonotype was detected a few times. CDR3 in amino acids: CASNRDRGGKETQYF. CDR3 DNA: TGTGCCAGCAACCGAGACAGGGGAGGGAAAGAGACCCAGTACTTC. The chain joins TRBV7-6 to TRBJ2-5; D might be TRBD1 (8 bases). Germline lookup yields CDR1 SGHVS and CDR2 FNYEAQ. Trimming took 7 bases from V and 3 from J, leaving 18 bases between them. This CDR3 spans 15 amino acids.

This clonotype has just a few counts. The genes are TRBV5-1 and TRBJ2-7, with D possibly being TRBD1 (5 bases). Per the germline V gene, CDR1 is SGHRS and CDR2 is YFSETQ. The CDR3 contains 17 residues. Trimming stripped 0 bases from V and 4 bases from J, with 20 bases between. For the CDR3, the DNA is TGCGCCAGCAGCTTGGCCCCCGGCAGGGCCCACTTGTACGAGCAGTACTTC. It specifies CASSLAPGRAHLYEQYF.

The table lists this clonotype with a few counts. The rearrangement joins TRBV20-1 to TRBJ2-1; 9 nucleotides agree with TRBD2. Germline values: CDR1 DFQATT, CDR2 SNEGSKA (reference sequence). The J segment lost 9 bases and the V segment lost 4 bases, leaving 7 bases of the junction unmatched. This CDR3 is 13 amino acids long. The CDR3 spells CSATRTSAGEQFF. As DNA, the CDR3 is TGCAGTGCTACTAGGACTAGCGCGGGTGAGCAGTTCTTC.

This clonotype occurred many times. The V call is TRBV13, the J call TRBJ2-1; a possible D gene is TRBD2 (6 bases). The CDR3 length is 15 residues. With 4 bases removed from V and 7 bases from J, the gap between germline ends came to 17 bases. The V gene's germline CDR1 is PRHDT and CDR2 FYEKMQ (reference sequence). The CDR3 reads CASSSGSGVLNEQFF. The DNA of the CDR3 is TGTGCCAGCAGCTCCGGGAGCGGAGTCCTTAATGAGCAGTTCTTC.

The table lists this clonotype with a few counts. This chain joins TRBV12-3 or TRBV12-4 and TRBJ2-4; D is possibly TRBD1 (6 bases). The CDR3 covers 14 residues. V was clipped by 5 bases and J by 1 base, with 9 bases between them. The CDR3 bases are TGTGCCAGCAGTATACAGGGCGCCAAAAACATTCAGTACTTC. This encodes CASSIQGAKNIQYF.

The chain employs TRBV20-1 and TRBJ2-1; D is ambiguous. Germline-derived CDR1 and CDR2 are DFQATT and SNEGSKA (reference sequence). Trimming removed 3 bases from V and 5 bases from J, with 17 bases in between. CDR3 length: 15 residues. The CDR3 sequence: CSARRAGAADNEQFF. CDR3 in DNA: TGCAGTGCTAGGCGAGCAGGCGCCGCGGACAATGAGCAGTTCTTC.

This clonotype was picked up a small number of times. This chain joins TRBV12-3 or TRBV12-4 and TRBJ2-7; D gene unclear. V lost 3 bases to trimming and J lost 4 bases, with 10 bases between them. The CDR3 length is 13 residues. The CDR3 here is CASSFSTLYEQYF. CDR3 DNA: TGTGCCAGCAGTTTTTCCACCTTGTACGAGCAGTACTTC.

In its sample, this clonotype was seen a few times. The V and J genes are TRBV28 and TRBJ1-5, with D maybe TRBD1 (6 bases). The CDR3 spans 12 residues. The germline gives CDR1 MDHEN, CDR2 SYDVKM. Between the trimmed V and J ends, which lost 6 bases and 11 bases, there was a span of 14 bases. This chain's CDR3 is CASSRGQIAQHF. CDR3 DNA: TGTGCCAGCAGCAGAGGACAGATTGCCCAGCATTTT. The full variable domain, with the rest looked up from reference TRBV28 and TRBJ1-5, is DVKVTQSSRYLVKRTGEKVFLECVQDMDHENMFWYRQDPGLGLRLIYFSYDVKMKEKGDIPEGYSVSREKKERFSLILESASTNQTSMYLCASSRGQIAQHFGDGTRLSIL.

This clonotype was observed a few times. The chain recombines TRBV11-2 with TRBJ2-2; a weak D match, TRBD2 (6 bases). CDR1 is SGHAT, CDR2 FQNNGV, per germline. Trimming left V 5 bases short and J 2 bases short, with 15 bases between. The CDR3 has 16 amino acids. CDR3 protein: CASSPPRGVNTGELFF. The CDR3 nucleotides read TGTGCCAGCAGCCCACCCCGCGGGGTCAACACCGGGGAGCTGTTTTTT.